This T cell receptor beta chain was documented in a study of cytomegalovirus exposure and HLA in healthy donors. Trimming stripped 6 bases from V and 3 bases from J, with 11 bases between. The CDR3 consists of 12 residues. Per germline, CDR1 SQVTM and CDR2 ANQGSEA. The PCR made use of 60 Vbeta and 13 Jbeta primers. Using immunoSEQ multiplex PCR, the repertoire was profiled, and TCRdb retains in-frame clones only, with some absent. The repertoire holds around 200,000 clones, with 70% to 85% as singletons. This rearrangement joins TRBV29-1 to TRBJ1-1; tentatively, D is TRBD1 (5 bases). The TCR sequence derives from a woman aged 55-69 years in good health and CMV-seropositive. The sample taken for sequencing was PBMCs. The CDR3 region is CSVSGLDTEAFF. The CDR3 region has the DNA TGCAGCGTCTCAGGGTTGGACACTGAAGCTTTCTTT. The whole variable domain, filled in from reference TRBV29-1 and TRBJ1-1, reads SAVISQKPSRDICQRGTSLTIQCQVDSQVTMMFWYRQQPGQSLTLIATANQGSEATYESGFVIDKFPISRPNLTFSTLTVSNMSPEDSSIYLCSVSGLDTEAFFGQGTRLTVV.